Shown below are 12 T cell receptor beta chains from a single sample sequenced in a study of blood T cell repertoires in COVID-19. Clones were read by immunoSEQ multiplex PCR, and TCRdb kept only the in-frame ones, dropping some. The data contain around 250,000 clones, 84% of them seen just once; the ten biggest clones take up about 4%. The sample was PBMCs or T cells enriched from blood (not recorded which). The receptors stem from a young man with acute COVID-19.

This clone appeared a few times. The gene calls are TRBV21-1 and TRBJ1-1. TRBV21-1 counts as a pseudogene. This CDR3 has 14 amino acids. The DNA of the CDR3 is TGTGCCAGCAGGAGACGTCACCGGGAAACTGAAGCTTTCTTT. Its translation: CASRRRHRETEAFF.

The CDR3 nucleotides read TGTGCCAGAAGCTCGACCAGACTAGCGGGCACCTACGAGCAGTACGTC. This sequence encodes CARSSTRLAGTYEQYV. The rearrangement links TRBV5-3 to TRBJ2-7, with 10 bases lining up with TRBD2. TRBV5-3 is reported as an ORF; its role is uncertain. The CDR3 is made up of 16 amino acids. Trimming at V came to 3 bases and at J to 2 bases, leaving 8 bases not matched to a gene.

J is TRBJ1-1 and V is TRBV5-1; 11 nucleotides match TRBD1. The ends lost 4 bases at V and 5 bases at J; junction bases unmatched: 7. This CDR3 contains 15 residues. Germline V gene sequence: CDR1 SGHRS, CDR2 YFSETQ. CDR3 sequence (DNA): TGCGCCAGCAGCCCAGGACAGGGGGCGTGGACTGAAGCTTTCTTT. Its translation is CASSPGQGAWTEAFF.

This chain uses TRBV2 with TRBJ1-1, with D uncertain. With 4 bases removed from V and 5 bases from J, the gap between germline ends came to 17 bases. Looked up from germline, CDR1 is SNHLY and CDR2 is FYNNEI. This CDR3 region has 15 residues. This CDR3 is CASSAPGSTGTEAFF. CDR3 DNA: TGTGCCAGCAGTGCCCCGGGGTCCACGGGGACTGAAGCTTTCTTT.

The CDR3 protein is CASTPKPGSYNEQFF. CDR3 nucleotides: TGTGCCAGTACTCCGAAGCCGGGTTCCTACAATGAGCAGTTCTTC. This sequence joins TRBV19 and TRBJ2-1, with D unclear. This CDR3 is 15 amino acids long. Trimming stripped 7 bases from V and 1 base from J, with 14 bases between. Germline V gene sequence: CDR1 LNHDA, CDR2 SQIVND (reference sequence).

In the case of this clone: A junction end diverges from the germline sequence, so it may reflect a read error. This chain links TRBV11-2 with TRBJ1-1, with D perhaps matching TRBD1 (6 bases). There are 17 residues in the CDR3. CDR1 SGHAT and CDR2 FQNNGV come from the germline V gene. DNA for the CDR3: TGTGTCAGCAGCTTAGGTCGGGACAACCTGCTGAACACTGAAGCTTTCTTT. This gives the protein CVSSLGRDNLLNTEAFF.

This clone was seen repeatedly, ten times or more. The same CDR3 can be traced to other DNA sequences in this sample. The chain has TRBV2 and TRBJ1-1; possible D gene TRBD1, 5 bases. V lost 6 bases to trimming and J lost 5 bases, with 13 bases between them. CDR3 length: 13 amino acids. Germline V lookup: CDR1 SNHLY, CDR2 FYNNEI. CDR3 DNA: TGTGCCAGCAGGCTAGGGGTTGAGACTGAAGCTTTCTTT. Translation: CASRLGVETEAFF. Based on the CDR3 plus reference TRBV2 and TRBJ1-1, the full variable domain is EPEVTQTPSHQVTQMGQEVILRCVPISNHLYFYWYRQILGQKVEFLVSFYNNEISEKSEIFDDQFSVERPDGSNFTLKIRSTKLEDSAMYFCASRLGVETEAFFGQGTRLTVV.

The J gene is TRBJ1-1, the V gene TRBV11-2, with no clear D. V lost 4 bases, J lost 1 base, and 13 bases lay in between. CDR3 length: 15 residues. Germline V gene sequence: CDR1 SGHAT, CDR2 FQNNGV. CDR3 DNA: TGTGCCAGCAGCTACCAACAAGTCACGAACACTGAAGCTTTCTTT. It translates to CASSYQQVTNTEAFF. The whole variable domain, filled in from reference TRBV11-2 and TRBJ1-1, reads EAGVAQSPRYKIIEKRQSVAFWCNPISGHATLYWYQQILGQGPKLLIQFQNNGVVDDSQLPKDRFSAERLKGVDSTLKIQPAKLEDSAVYLCASSYQQVTNTEAFFGQGTRLTVV.

The V call is TRBV19, the J call TRBJ2-5; 10 nucleotides agree with TRBD2. V trimming: 4 bases; J trimming: 8 bases; junction bases outside the gene matches: 10. The germline V gene encodes CDR1 LNHDA and CDR2 SQIVND (reference sequence). This CDR3 is built from 15 residues. The CDR3 reads CASSTPSTSGATQYF. The CDR3, as DNA: TGTGCCAGTAGTACCCCCTCAACTAGCGGGGCTACCCAGTACTTC.

The V and J genes are TRBV11-2 and TRBJ2-7, with D perhaps matching TRBD2 (7 bases). The germline V gene encodes CDR1 SGHAT and CDR2 FQNNGV. This CDR3 is built from 15 residues. Trimming left V 1 base short and J 3 bases short, with 13 bases between. The CDR3 DNA reads as TGTGCCAGCAGCTTAGCATCGGGGGGCCTCTACGAGCAGTACGTC. This encodes CASSLASGGLYEQYV.

This clone was detected a few times. The V and J genes are TRBV6-5 and TRBJ2-5, with D perhaps matching TRBD1 (5 bases). V shed 7 bases and J shed 3 bases, with 15 bases lying between them. The germline CDR1 and CDR2 sequences are MNHEY and SVGAGI. CDR3 length: 14 amino acids. CDR3 nucleotides: TGTGCCAGCAAACTACGAGGCAGGGAAGAGACCCAGTACTTC. This codes for CASKLRGREETQYF.

The J gene is TRBJ1-1, the V gene TRBV6-2 or TRBV6-3; possible D gene TRBD1, 6 bases. Germline values: CDR1 MNHEY, CDR2 SVGEGT. CDR3 length: 14 residues. V gave up 5 bases and J gave up 4 bases, with 14 bases separating them. CDR3 sequence: CASSPRQGRTEAFF. DNA for the CDR3: TGTGCCAGCAGTCCACGCCAGGGGCGCACTGAAGCTTTCTTT.